This TCR beta chain was sequenced in a study of shared clonotypes between healthy human individuals. Everyone who donated was a Caucasian adult who lived in Nashville, Tennessee. TCRdb's table, derived via immunoSEQ multiplex PCR, lists solely in-frame clones and lacks some. The sample includes about 1.5 million clones, approximately 97% of them seen just once. CDR3 size: 15 residues. Trimming cost V 7 bases and J 0 bases, with 13 bases left between them. The germline V gene encodes CDR1 MNHNY and CDR2 SVGAGI (reference sequence). This chain connects TRBV6-6 to TRBJ1-5; no clear D gene. This TCR derives from a man younger than 45 in good health. The sample comprised naive CD4+ T cells sorted from blood. Subset indicated: CD45RA+ positively selected. The CDR3 region is CASKPGSPSNQPQHF. CDR3 nucleotides: TGTGCCAGCAAGCCGGGCAGTCCTAGCAATCAGCCCCAGCATTTT.